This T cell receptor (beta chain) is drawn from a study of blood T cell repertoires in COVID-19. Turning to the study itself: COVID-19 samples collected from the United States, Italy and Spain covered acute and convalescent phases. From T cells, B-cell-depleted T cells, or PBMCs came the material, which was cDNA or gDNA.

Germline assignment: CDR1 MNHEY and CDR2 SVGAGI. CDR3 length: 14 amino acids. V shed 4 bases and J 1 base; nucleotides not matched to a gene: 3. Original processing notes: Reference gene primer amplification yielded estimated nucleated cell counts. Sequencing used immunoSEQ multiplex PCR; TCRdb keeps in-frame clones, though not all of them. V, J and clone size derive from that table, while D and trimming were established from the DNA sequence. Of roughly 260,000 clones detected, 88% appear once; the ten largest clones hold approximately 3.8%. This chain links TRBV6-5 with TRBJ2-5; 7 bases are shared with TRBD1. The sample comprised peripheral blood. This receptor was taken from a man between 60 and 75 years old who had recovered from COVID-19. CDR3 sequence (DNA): TGTGCCAGCAGTTCGGGACAGATCCAAGAGACCCAGTACTTC. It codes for CASSSGQIQETQYF.